The T cell receptor (beta chain) described here comes from a study of blood T cells in healthy people across ages. Study-wide results and limits: Per million T cells, TCR beta diversity dropped about linearly as age rose.

The study drew donors from healthy Caucasian individuals in Russia aged about 6 to 90. CDR3 length: 15 amino acids. The V gene's germline CDR1 is MGHRA and CDR2 YSYEKL. A remark on this clonotype: Its target is not known.

A second PCR, run for about 6 to 12 cycles, used a sample-barcoded 5' primer plus a J-beta primer mix. Each CDR3 protein is one row after TCRdb ran MiXCR on the 5' RACE reads. The table shows about 760,000 distinct CDR3 sequences, with around 25% occurring only once. These same data were also listed under a study on T cells of mothers and their children. This second study says: The study found thymic selection shapes TCR recombination output similarly in related and unrelated pairs.

This TCR was sampled from a boy younger than 18 in good health. What was sequenced was blood. The chain carries TRBV4-1 and TRBJ2-5, with TRBD2 identical over 9 bases. Near its end, the DNA agrees better with TRBJ2-7, so the J call may be wrong. CDR3 loop: CASSQGPAGGGEQYF. The CDR3 DNA follows: TGCGCCAGCAGCCAAGGGCCAGCGGGAGGCGGCGAGCAGTACTTC.